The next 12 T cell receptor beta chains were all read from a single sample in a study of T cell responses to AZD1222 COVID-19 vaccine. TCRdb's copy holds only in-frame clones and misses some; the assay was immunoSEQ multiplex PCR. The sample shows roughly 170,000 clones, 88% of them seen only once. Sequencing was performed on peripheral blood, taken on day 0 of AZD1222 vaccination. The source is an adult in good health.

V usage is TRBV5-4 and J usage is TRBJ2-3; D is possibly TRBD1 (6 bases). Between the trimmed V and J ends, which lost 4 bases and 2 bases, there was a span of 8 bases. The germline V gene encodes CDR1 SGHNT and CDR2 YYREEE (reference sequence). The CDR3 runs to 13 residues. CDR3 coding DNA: TGTGCCAGCAGCAGGGACACCACAGATACGCAGTATTTT. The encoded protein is CASSRDTTDTQYF. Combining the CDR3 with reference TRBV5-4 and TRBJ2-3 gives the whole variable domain ETGVTQSPTHLIKTRGQQVTLRCSSQSGHNTVSWYQQALGQGPQFIFQYYREEENGRGNFPPRFSGLQFPNYSSELNVNALELDDSALYLCASSRDTTDTQYFGPGTRLTVL.

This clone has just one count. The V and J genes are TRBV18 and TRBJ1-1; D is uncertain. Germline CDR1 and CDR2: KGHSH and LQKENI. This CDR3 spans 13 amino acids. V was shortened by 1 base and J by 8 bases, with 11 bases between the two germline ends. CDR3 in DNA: TGTGCCAGCTCACCACGAGACGGAAAGGAAGCTTTCTTT. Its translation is CASSPRDGKEAFF.

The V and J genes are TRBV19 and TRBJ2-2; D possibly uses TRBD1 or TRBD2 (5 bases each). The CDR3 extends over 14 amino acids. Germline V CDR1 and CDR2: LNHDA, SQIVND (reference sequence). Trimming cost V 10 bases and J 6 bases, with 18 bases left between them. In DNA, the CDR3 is TGTGCCACGGGCGGGCAGGGCTATTCCGGGGAGCTGTTTTTT. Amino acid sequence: CATGGQGYSGELFF. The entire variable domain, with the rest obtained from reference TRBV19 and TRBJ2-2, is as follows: DGGITQSPKYLFRKEGQNVTLSCEQNLNHDAMYWYRQDPGQGLRLIYYSQIVNDFQKGDIAEGYSVSREKKESFPLTVTSAQKNPTAFYLCATGGQGYSGELFFGEGSRLTVL.

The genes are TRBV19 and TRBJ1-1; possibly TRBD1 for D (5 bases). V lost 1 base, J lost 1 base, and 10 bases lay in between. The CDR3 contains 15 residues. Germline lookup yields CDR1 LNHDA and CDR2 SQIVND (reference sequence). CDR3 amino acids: CASSIGDGANTEAFF. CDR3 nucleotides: TGTGCCAGTAGTATAGGCGACGGGGCGAACACTGAAGCTTTCTTT.

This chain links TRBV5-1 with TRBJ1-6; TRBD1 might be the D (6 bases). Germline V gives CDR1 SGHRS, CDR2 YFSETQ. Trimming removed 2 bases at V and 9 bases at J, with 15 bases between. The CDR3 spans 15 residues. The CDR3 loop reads CASSLSRGYGSPLHF. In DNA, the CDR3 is TGCGCCAGCAGCTTAAGCAGGGGATATGGTTCACCCCTCCACTTT.

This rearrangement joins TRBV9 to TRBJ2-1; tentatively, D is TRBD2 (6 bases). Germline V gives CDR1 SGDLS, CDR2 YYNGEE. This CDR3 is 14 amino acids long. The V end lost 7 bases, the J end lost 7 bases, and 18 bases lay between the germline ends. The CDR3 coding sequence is TGTGCCAGCCCTCCCGTAGAGGGGACTAATGAGCAGTTCTTC. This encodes CASPPVEGTNEQFF.

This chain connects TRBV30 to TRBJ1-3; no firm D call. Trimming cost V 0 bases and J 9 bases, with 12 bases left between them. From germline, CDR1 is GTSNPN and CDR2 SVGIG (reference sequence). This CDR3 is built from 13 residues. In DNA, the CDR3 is TGTGCCTGGAGTGTCTCCAGTTCGGGCACCATATATTTT. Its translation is CAWSVSSSGTIYF.

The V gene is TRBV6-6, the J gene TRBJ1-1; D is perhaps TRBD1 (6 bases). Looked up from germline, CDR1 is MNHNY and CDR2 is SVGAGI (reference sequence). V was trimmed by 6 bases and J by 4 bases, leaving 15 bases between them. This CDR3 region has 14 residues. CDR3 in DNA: TGTGCCAGCAGCCGTGCCGGGGGCAGCACTGAAGCTTTCTTT. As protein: CASSRAGGSTEAFF.

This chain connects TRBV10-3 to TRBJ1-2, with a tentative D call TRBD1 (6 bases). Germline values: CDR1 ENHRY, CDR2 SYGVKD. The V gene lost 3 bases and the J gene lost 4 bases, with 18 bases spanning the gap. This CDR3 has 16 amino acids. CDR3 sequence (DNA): TGTGCCATCAGTGATCTGGCAGGGGCACCCCCCTATGGCTACACCTTC. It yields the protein CAISDLAGAPPYGYTF.

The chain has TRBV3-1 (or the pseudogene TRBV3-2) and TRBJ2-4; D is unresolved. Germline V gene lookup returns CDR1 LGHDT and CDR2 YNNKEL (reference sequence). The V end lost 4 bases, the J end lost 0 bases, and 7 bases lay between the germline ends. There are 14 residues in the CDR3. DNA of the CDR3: TGTGCCAGCAGCCCCCGCCTAGCCAAAAACATTCAGTACTTC. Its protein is CASSPRLAKNIQYF.

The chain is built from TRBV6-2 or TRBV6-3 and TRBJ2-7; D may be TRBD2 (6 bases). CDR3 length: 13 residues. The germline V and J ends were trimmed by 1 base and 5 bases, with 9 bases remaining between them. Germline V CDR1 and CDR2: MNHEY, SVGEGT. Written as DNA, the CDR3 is TGTGCCAGCAGTTACTGGGGCGGGGACGAGCAGTACTTC. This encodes CASSYWGGDEQYF.

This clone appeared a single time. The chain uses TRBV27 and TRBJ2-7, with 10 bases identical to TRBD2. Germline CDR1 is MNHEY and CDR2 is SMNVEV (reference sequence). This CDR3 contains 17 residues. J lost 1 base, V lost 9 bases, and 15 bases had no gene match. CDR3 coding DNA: TGTGCCAGTGGGGCACTAGCGGGGAGCCTAACTTCCTACGAGCAGTACTTC. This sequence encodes CASGALAGSLTSYEQYF.